This T cell receptor (beta chain) was identified in a study of blood T cell repertoires in COVID-19. Cohorts were based on clinical histories the participants reported. Original handling: Amplification of reference gene primers provided the estimated nucleated cell counts. The method was immunoSEQ multiplex PCR; TCRdb's version includes in-frame clones alone and lacks a portion of them. That table furnishes V, J and clone size, whereas the DNA furnished D and trimming. The sample records approximately 210,000 clones, 80% being singletons. CDR1 and CDR2 (germline): MNHNS, SASEGT. The CDR3 runs to 16 residues. Trimming left V 0 bases short and J 5 bases short, with 16 bases between.

The sample was PBMCs or T cells enriched from blood (not recorded which). V is TRBV6-1 and J is TRBJ1-2, with D unresolved. This TCR derives from a man between 25 and 39 years old with acute COVID-19. The CDR3 loop is CASSEALRVMDYGYTF. The CDR3 DNA reads as TGTGCCAGCAGTGAAGCGCTCCGGGTTATGGATTATGGCTACACCTTC.